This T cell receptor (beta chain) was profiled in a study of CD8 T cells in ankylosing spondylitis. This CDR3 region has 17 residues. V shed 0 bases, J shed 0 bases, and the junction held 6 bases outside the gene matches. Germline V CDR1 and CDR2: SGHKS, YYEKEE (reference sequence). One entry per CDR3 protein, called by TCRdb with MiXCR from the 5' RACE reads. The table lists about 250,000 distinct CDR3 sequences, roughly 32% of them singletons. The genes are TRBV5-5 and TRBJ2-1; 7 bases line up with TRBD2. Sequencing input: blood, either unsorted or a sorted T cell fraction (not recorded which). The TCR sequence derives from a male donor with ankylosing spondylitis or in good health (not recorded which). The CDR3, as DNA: TGTGCCAGCAGCTTGGGGCAGCGGGATAACTCCTACAATGAGCAGTTCTTC. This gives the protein CASSLGQRDNSYNEQFF.